This TCR beta chain was recovered during a study of tumor-infiltrating lymphocytes in localized non-small cell lung cancer. Study results and caveats: Compared with uninvolved lung, tumors showed higher T cell infiltration by TCRbeta sequencing. No T-cell fraction difference was seen between IM1 and IM2 tumors.

This CDR3 spans 15 amino acids. CDR1 and CDR2 from the germline V gene are SGHRS and YFSETQ. V gave up 4 bases and J gave up 10 bases; unmatched junction bases: 6. As to this clone: Its matching antigen is unknown.

Produced via immunoSEQ multiplex PCR; TCRdb's table is partial and in-frame only. The data hold around 15,000 clones, with roughly four fifths observed a single time. This chain uses TRBV5-1 with TRBJ1-6, with 12 bases matching TRBD1. This clonotype was obtained from a human donor with non-small cell lung cancer. Sequencing used lung tumor tissue. Here the CDR3 DNA reads TGCGCCAGCAGCGTCAAGGGACAGGGGGCGTCACCCCTCCACTTT. Translating it yields CASSVKGQGASPLHF.